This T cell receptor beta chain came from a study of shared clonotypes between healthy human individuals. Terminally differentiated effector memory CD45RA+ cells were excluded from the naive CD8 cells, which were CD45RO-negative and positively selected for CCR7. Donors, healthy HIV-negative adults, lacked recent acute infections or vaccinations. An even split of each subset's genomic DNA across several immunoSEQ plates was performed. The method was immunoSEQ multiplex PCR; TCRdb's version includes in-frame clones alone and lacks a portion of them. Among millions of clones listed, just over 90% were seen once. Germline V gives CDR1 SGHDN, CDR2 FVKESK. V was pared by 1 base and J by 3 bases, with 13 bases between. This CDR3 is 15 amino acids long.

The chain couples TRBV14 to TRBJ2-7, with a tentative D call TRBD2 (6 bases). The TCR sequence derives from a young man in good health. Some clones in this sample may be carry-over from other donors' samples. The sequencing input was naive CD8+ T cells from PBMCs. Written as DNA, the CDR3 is TGTGCCAGCAGCCAAGTGGGAGGCCGCTACTACGAGCAGTACTTC. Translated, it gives CASSQVGGRYYEQYF.